This T cell receptor beta chain originates from a study of blood T cell repertoires in COVID-19. Across the study: Both acute and convalescent COVID-19 samples were obtained from the United States, Italy and Spain. In each case, the material was cDNA or gDNA derived from T cells, B-cell-depleted T cells, or PBMCs.

V lost 4 bases and J lost 2; bases outside the gene matches: 4. Germline V CDR1 and CDR2: MNHEY, SMNVEV (reference sequence). This CDR3 contains 15 residues. Per the original methods: Estimation of nucleated cell counts was performed using reference gene primer amplification. Clones were sequenced by immunoSEQ multiplex PCR, and TCRdb holds only the in-frame ones, with some missing. V, J and clone size derive from that table, while D and trimming were established from the DNA sequence. The table shows 45,000 to 65,000 clones, with roughly 89% occurring only once. The rearrangement links TRBV27 to TRBJ1-5; TRBD1 matches 8 bases. Input material: peripheral blood. This TCR was sampled from a human donor in a cohort sampled during active COVID-19. Here the CDR3 DNA reads TGTGCCAGCAGTTATGGACAGGGTGGCAATCAGCCCCAGCATTTT. Protein product: CASSYGQGGNQPQHF.